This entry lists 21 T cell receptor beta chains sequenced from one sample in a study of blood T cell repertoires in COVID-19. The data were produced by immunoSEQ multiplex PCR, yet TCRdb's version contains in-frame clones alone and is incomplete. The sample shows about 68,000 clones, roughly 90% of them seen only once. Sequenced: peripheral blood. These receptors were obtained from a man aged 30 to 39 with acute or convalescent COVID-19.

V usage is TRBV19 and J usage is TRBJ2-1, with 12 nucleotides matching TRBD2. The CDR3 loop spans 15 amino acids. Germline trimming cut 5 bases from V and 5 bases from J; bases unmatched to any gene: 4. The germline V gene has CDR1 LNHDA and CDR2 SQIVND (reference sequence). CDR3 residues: CASSLGLAGNNEQFF. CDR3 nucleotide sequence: TGTGCCAGTAGTTTAGGACTAGCGGGAAACAATGAGCAGTTCTTC.

CDR3 sequence (DNA): TGTGCCAGCAGCCACCCAGGACAGGGTGTCGAAAAACTGTTTTTT. Residues: CASSHPGQGVEKLFF. V usage is TRBV3-1 (or the pseudogene TRBV3-2) and J usage is TRBJ1-4; 8 bases are shared with TRBD1. With 3 bases clipped from V and 8 bases from J, the junction kept 8 bases outside the gene matches. The CDR3 covers 15 residues. Germline V gene data show CDR1 as LGHDT and CDR2 as YNNKEL (reference sequence).

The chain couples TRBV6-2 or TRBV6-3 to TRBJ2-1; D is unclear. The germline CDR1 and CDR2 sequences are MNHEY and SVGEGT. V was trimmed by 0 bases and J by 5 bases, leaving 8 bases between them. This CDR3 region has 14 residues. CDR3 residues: CASSYSPIDNEQFF. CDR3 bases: TGTGCCAGCAGTTACTCCCCAATAGACAATGAGCAGTTCTTC.

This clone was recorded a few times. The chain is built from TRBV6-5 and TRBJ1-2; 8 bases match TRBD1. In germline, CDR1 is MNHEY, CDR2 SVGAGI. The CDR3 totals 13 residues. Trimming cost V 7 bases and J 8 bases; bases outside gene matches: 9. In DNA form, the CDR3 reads TGTGCCAGCACCCGCGGGACAGGTCGGGGCTACACCTTC. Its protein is CASTRGTGRGYTF.

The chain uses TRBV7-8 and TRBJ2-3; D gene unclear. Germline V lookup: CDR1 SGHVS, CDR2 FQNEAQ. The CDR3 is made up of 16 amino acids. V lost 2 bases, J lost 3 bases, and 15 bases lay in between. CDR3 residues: CASSLLGYTITDTQYF. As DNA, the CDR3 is TGTGCCAGCAGCTTATTGGGCTACACAATTACAGATACGCAGTATTTT.

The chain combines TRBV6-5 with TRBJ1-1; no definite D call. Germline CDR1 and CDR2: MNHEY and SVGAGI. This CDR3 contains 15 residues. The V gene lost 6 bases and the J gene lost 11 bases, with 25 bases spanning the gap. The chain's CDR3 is CASRGFLDWTSEAFF. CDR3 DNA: TGTGCCAGCAGGGGGTTCTTGGACTGGACCTCCGAGGCTTTCTTT.

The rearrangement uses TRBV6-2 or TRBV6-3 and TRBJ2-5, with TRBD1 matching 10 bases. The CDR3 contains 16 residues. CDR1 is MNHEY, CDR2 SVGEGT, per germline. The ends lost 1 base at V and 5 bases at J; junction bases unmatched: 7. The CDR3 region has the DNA TGTGCCAGCAGTTACTTCCGGGACAGGGGAGGGGAGACCCAGTACTTC. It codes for CASSYFRDRGGETQYF.

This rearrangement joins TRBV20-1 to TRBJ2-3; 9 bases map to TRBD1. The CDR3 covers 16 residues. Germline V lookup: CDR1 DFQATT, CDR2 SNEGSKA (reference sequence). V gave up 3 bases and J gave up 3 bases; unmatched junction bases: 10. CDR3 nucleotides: TGCAGTGCTAGTGCTAATGACAGGGGGGTAACAGATACGCAGTATTTT. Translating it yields CSASANDRGVTDTQYF.

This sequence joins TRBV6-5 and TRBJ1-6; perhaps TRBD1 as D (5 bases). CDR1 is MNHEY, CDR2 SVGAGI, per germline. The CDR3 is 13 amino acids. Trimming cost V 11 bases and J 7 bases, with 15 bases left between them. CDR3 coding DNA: TGTGCCGCCCGGGGGAAGAACAATTCACCCCTCCACTTT. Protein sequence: CAARGKNNSPLHF.

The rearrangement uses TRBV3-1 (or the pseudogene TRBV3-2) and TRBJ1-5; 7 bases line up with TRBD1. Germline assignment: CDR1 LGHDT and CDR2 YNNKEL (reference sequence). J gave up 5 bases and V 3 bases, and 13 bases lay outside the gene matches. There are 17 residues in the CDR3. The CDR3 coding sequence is TGTGCCAGCAGCCACCACCTGACAGGGAAGAGCGATCAGCCCCAGCATTTT. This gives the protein CASSHHLTGKSDQPQHF.

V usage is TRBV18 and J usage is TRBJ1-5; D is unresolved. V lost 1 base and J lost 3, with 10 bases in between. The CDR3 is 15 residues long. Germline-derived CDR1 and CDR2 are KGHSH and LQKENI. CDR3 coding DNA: TGTGCCAGCTCACCACAGGGAGACCCCAATCAGCCCCAGCATTTT. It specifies CASSPQGDPNQPQHF.

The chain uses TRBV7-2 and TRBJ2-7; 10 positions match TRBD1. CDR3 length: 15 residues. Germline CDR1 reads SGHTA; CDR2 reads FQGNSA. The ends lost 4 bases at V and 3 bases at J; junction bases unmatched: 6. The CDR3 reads CASSSSGTGVYEQYF. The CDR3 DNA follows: TGTGCCAGCAGCTCATCCGGGACAGGGGTCTACGAGCAGTACTTC.

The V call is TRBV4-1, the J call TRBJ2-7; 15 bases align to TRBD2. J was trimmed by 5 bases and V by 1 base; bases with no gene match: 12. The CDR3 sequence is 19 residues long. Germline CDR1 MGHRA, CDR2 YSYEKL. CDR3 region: CASSQVPGRTSGRAHEQYF. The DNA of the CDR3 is TGCGCCAGCAGCCAAGTTCCCGGTCGGACTAGCGGGAGGGCCCACGAGCAGTACTTC.

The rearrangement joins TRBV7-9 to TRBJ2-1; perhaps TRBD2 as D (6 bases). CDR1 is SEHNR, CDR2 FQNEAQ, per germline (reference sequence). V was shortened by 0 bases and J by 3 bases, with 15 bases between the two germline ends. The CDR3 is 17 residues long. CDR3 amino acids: CASSLATSLFFYNEQFF. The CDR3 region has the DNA TGTGCCAGCAGCTTAGCCACTAGCTTGTTTTTCTACAATGAGCAGTTCTTC.

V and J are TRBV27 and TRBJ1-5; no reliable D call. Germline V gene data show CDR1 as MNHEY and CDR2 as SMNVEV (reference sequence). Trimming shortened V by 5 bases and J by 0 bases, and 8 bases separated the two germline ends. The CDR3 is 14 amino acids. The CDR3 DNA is TGTGCCAGCAGTCCTAGAAATAGCAATCAGCCCCAGCATTTT. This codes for CASSPRNSNQPQHF.

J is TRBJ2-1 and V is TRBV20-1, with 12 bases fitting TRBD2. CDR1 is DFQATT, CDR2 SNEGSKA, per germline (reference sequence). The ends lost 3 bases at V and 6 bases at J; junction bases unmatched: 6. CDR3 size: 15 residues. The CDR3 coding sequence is TGCAGTGCTAGTGACGCGGGACTAGCGGGCAATGAGCAGTTCTTC. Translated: CSASDAGLAGNEQFF.

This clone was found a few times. CDR3 DNA: TGTGCCAGCAGTTTACCTTATAGCAATCAGCCCCAGCATTTT. Translation: CASSLPYSNQPQHF. The chain has TRBV27 and TRBJ1-5; unclear D gene. V lost 2 bases and J 0 bases, leaving 5 bases between the germline ends. The CDR3 contains 14 residues. Germline CDR1 is MNHEY and CDR2 is SMNVEV (reference sequence).

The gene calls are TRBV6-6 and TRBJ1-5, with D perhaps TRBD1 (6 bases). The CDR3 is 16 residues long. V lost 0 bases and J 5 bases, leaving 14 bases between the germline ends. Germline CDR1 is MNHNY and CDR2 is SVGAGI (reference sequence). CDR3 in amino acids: CASSYSMRGRDQPQHF. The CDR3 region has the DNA TGTGCCAGCAGTTACTCGATGCGGGGGCGCGATCAGCCCCAGCATTTT.

CDR3 coding DNA: TGCGCCAGCAGCTTGGCCCAACGACAGATCCTCAACACTGAAGCTTTCTTT. It codes for CASSLAQRQILNTEAFF. The V gene is TRBV5-1, the J gene TRBJ1-1; D might be TRBD1 (5 bases). The ends were cut back, 0 bases at V and 2 bases at J, with 17 bases in the middle. This CDR3 comprises 17 residues. Germline-derived CDR1 and CDR2 are SGHRS and YFSETQ.

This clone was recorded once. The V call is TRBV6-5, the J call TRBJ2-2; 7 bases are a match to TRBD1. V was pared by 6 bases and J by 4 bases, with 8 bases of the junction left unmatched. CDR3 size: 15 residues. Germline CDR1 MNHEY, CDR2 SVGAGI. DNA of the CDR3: TGTGCCAGCAGCTGGGGACAGACAATCACCGGGGAGCTGTTTTTT. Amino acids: CASSWGQTITGELFF.

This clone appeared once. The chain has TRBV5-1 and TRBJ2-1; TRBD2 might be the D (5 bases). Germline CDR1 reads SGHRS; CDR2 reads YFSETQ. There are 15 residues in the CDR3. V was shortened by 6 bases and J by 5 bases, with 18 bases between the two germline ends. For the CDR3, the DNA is TGCGCCAGCAACGATAACACGCACGGGGACAATGAGCAGTTCTTC. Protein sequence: CASNDNTHGDNEQFF.